This T cell receptor (beta chain) was profiled in a study of T cell responses to AZD1222 COVID-19 vaccine. The assay was immunoSEQ multiplex PCR, and TCRdb's table has in-frame clones only and misses some. The sample comprises 150,000 to 200,000 clones, approximately 94% of which are singletons, and roughly 9.2% rests with the top ten. This CDR3 spans 13 amino acids. The V end lost 4 bases, the J end lost 2 bases, and 8 bases lay between the germline ends. The germline V gene encodes CDR1 GTSNPN and CDR2 SVGIG (reference sequence). The receptor was derived from an adult in good health. The input for sequencing was peripheral blood, taken on day 0 of AZD1222 vaccination. V usage is TRBV30 and J usage is TRBJ2-2; D is unclear. The CDR3 nucleotides are TGTGCCTGGAACCTAATAAACACCGGGGAGCTGTTTTTT. Residues: CAWNLINTGELFF.